The 18 T cell receptor beta chains below come from one sample, sequenced in a study of shared clonotypes between healthy human individuals. Method: immunoSEQ multiplex PCR; TCRdb's copy keeps in-frame clones and lacks some. The sample has approximately 2.3 million clones, more than 85% seen once. Sequencing used naive CD4+ T cells from PBMCs. Subset in this sample: CD45RA+ positively selected. Receptor source: a man aged 18 to 29 in good health. Some clones in this sample may be carry-over from other donors' samples.

This rearrangement joins TRBV10-3 to TRBJ2-2; D is perhaps TRBD1 (6 bases). The CDR3 is 16 amino acids. The germline gives CDR1 ENHRY, CDR2 SYGVKD. The ends were cut back, 8 bases at V and 3 bases at J, with 19 bases in the middle. The CDR3 sequence: CAIRVYRAPDTGELFF. Here the CDR3 DNA reads TGTGCCATCCGGGTGTACAGGGCCCCTGACACCGGGGAGCTGTTTTTT.

The chain couples TRBV6-5 to TRBJ1-1, with TRBD1 matching 7 bases. The germline gives CDR1 MNHEY, CDR2 SVGAGI. This CDR3 region has 14 residues. The V gene end was trimmed by 2 bases and the J gene end by 5 bases; junction bases not matched to a gene: 5. The CDR3 nucleotides read TGTGCCAGCAGTTACCAGGGGGGGATAACTGAAGCTTTCTTT. It yields the protein CASSYQGGITEAFF.

J is TRBJ2-5 and V is TRBV5-1, with D perhaps matching TRBD1 (6 bases). Trimming cost V 1 base and J 2 bases, with 15 bases left between them. Germline CDR1 is SGHRS and CDR2 is YFSETQ. This CDR3 contains 16 residues. Here the CDR3 reads CASSLYTGSPQETQYF. The CDR3 region has the DNA TGCGCCAGCAGCTTGTATACAGGGAGTCCTCAAGAGACCCAGTACTTC.

This clone appeared once. The V gene is TRBV5-1, the J gene TRBJ2-1; TRBD2 might be the D (7 bases). CDR1 is SGHRS, CDR2 YFSETQ, per germline. V was pared by 7 bases and J by 5 bases, with 22 bases between. CDR3 size: 16 residues. The CDR3 nucleotides are TGCGCCAGCTCCCTGGGGGGGCAGGGCACCCACAATGAGCAGTTCTTC. Translation gives CASSLGGQGTHNEQFF.

This clone was detected only once. J is TRBJ2-1 and V is TRBV7-2; TRBD1 matches at 10 bases. CDR1 is SGHTA and CDR2 is FQGNSA in the germline V gene. The length of the CDR3 is 14 residues. V shed 4 bases and J 3 bases; nucleotides not matched to a gene: 0. The chain's CDR3 is CASSWTGGYNEQFF. For the CDR3, the DNA is TGTGCCAGCAGCTGGACAGGGGGCTACAATGAGCAGTTCTTC.

This clone has only one observation. The chain recombines TRBV7-9 with TRBJ1-2; D remains unclear. V was cut by 4 bases and J by 0 bases, with 6 bases left in between. Looked up from germline, CDR1 is SEHNR and CDR2 is FQNEAQ (reference sequence). The length of the CDR3 is 13 residues. The chain's CDR3 is CASSSEANYGYTF. CDR3 in DNA: TGTGCCAGCAGCTCGGAAGCTAACTATGGCTACACCTTC.

This rearrangement joins TRBV4-1 to TRBJ1-5; D unclear. Germline CDR1 is MGHRA and CDR2 is YSYEKL. The CDR3 runs to 17 residues. V gave up 0 bases and J gave up 0 bases, with 12 bases separating them. CDR3 bases: TGCGCCAGCAGCCAAGAGTGGGATGCCTATAGCAATCAGCCCCAGCATTTT. This gives the protein CASSQEWDAYSNQPQHF.

The V and J genes are TRBV9 and TRBJ2-7, with a possible D match to TRBD1 (5 bases). V lost 3 bases and J lost 6, with 16 bases in between. The CDR3 covers 14 residues. Germline-derived CDR1 and CDR2 are SGDLS and YYNGEE. The CDR3 nucleotides are TGTGCCAGCAGCGCCGCGGTCCAGGGTCGCGAGCAGTACTTC. It encodes CASSAAVQGREQYF.

V is TRBV5-1 and J is TRBJ2-7; D gene uncertain. The CDR3 loop spans 14 amino acids. V was shortened by 0 bases and J by 6 bases, with 13 bases between the two germline ends. The germline CDR1 and CDR2 sequences are SGHRS and YFSETQ. The CDR3 sequence is CASSLGVHPGEQYF. In nucleotides, the CDR3 is TGCGCCAGCAGCTTGGGGGTCCATCCCGGCGAGCAGTACTTC.

The rearrangement links TRBV5-4 to TRBJ2-1; 12 bases align to TRBD2. The germline V gene encodes CDR1 SGHNT and CDR2 YYREEE (reference sequence). With 4 bases clipped from V and 2 bases from J, the junction kept 10 bases outside the gene matches. The CDR3 is 18 residues long. The CDR3 nucleotides read TGTGCCAGCAGCCCCCCGACTAGCGGGAGAGTCCCCTACAATGAGCAGTTCTTC. Protein sequence: CASSPPTSGRVPYNEQFF.

The table lists this clone with a count of one. This rearrangement joins TRBV28 to TRBJ1-1; 7 bases are shared with TRBD1. Trimming at V came to 5 bases and at J to 2 bases, leaving 8 bases not matched to a gene. CDR1 is MDHEN, CDR2 SYDVKM, per germline. This CDR3 spans 15 amino acids. In nucleotides, the CDR3 is TGTGCCAGCAGTCCGATAGACAGGGACAACACTGAAGCTTTCTTT. It yields the protein CASSPIDRDNTEAFF.

The chain links TRBV7-8 to TRBJ2-3; 10 bases line up with TRBD2. The CDR3 has 17 amino acids. V shed 5 bases and J 3 bases; nucleotides not matched to a gene: 11. Germline CDR1 is SGHVS and CDR2 is FQNEAQ. This CDR3 is CASSDPSGRSSTDTQYF. The CDR3 nucleotides are TGTGCCAGCAGCGACCCTAGCGGGAGATCGAGTACAGATACGCAGTATTTT.

V and J are TRBV28 and TRBJ2-7; 11 nucleotides align to TRBD1. Germline CDR1 MDHEN, CDR2 SYDVKM. The CDR3 has 15 residues. Trimming took 5 bases from V and 7 from J; bases not matched to a gene: 10. The CDR3: CASSPRTGGAGEQYF. The CDR3 DNA follows: TGTGCCAGCAGTCCCCGGACAGGGGGCGCAGGGGAGCAGTACTTC.

Points on this clone: A junction end diverges from the germline sequence, so it may reflect a read error. DNA for the CDR3: TGCGCCACCACGATCGACAGGTCCTCCTACGAGCAGTACTTT. Protein product: CATTIDRSSYEQYF. The chain is built from TRBV10-2 and TRBJ2-7, with D possibly matching TRBD1 (6 bases). The CDR3 spans 14 residues. Germline CDR1 reads WSHSY; CDR2 reads SAAADI.

The rearrangement joins TRBV15 to TRBJ1-5, with D unresolved. The CDR3 is made up of 12 amino acids. V was trimmed by 0 bases and J by 8 bases, leaving 5 bases between them. Germline CDR1 is LNHNV and CDR2 is YYDKDF (reference sequence). CDR3 DNA: TGTGCCACCAGCAGAGATAAAGAGCCCCAGCATTTT. It encodes CATSRDKEPQHF.

Concerning this clone itself: The junction does not match germline at one end; this may be a read error. The chain has TRBV6-1 and TRBJ1-4, with 9 bases matching TRBD1. The CDR3 covers 11 residues. The germline gives CDR1 MNHNS, CDR2 SASEGT. CDR3 protein: CASSTQGALSF. CDR3 bases: TGTGCCAGCAGTACACAGGGGGCTCTAAGTTTT.

V usage is TRBV19 and J usage is TRBJ1-3; possibly TRBD1 for D (6 bases). The germline V gene encodes CDR1 LNHDA and CDR2 SQIVND (reference sequence). The V end was cut by 10 bases, the J end by 0 bases, with 10 bases between. The CDR3 runs to 13 residues. The CDR3: CAIADSSGNTIYF. The CDR3 region has the DNA TGTGCCATTGCGGACAGCTCTGGAAACACCATATATTTT. Full variable domain (outside the CDR3, taken from reference TRBV19 and TRBJ1-3): DGGITQSPKYLFRKEGQNVTLSCEQNLNHDAMYWYRQDPGQGLRLIYYSQIVNDFQKGDIAEGYSVSREKKESFPLTVTSAQKNPTAFYLCAIADSSGNTIYFGEGSWLTVV.

The chain carries TRBV5-1 and TRBJ2-7; D tentatively reads TRBD1 or TRBD2 (5 bases each). Looked up from germline, CDR1 is SGHRS and CDR2 is YFSETQ. With 2 bases removed from V and 0 bases from J, the gap between germline ends came to 15 bases. The CDR3 is 16 amino acids. CDR3 sequence (DNA): TGCGCCAGCAGCTTATCCGGGGACGACCACTCCTACGAGCAGTACTTC. Protein: CASSLSGDDHSYEQYF.